The TCR beta chain under discussion was sequenced for a study of T cell responses to AZD1222 COVID-19 vaccine (dated by TCRdb to the early 2020s). Background for the entire study: A total of approximately 250 trial participants underwent TCR sequencing, of whom 200 to 220 had received two doses of AZD1222 and around 25 had received two doses of the MenACWY control vaccine. Trial participants were enrolled by age into subgroups of 18-55, 56-69 and 70-plus years, and roughly 160, 29 and 62 TCR-sequenced participants, respectively, were included in these subgroups.

The CDR3 holds 15 amino acids from the cysteine to the phenylalanine. The CDR3 DNA has 45 bases and is translated from base 1. V loses 0 bases, J loses 1 base, and the germline ends lie 10 bases apart. CDR1 SGHDN and CDR2 FVKESK are derived from the germline V gene. In light of the paper, this sample's time point label describes: about 28 days (+/-7) after the second vaccine dose. AZD1222 recipients whose second dose came at about 4 weeks and those whose second dose came at about 12 weeks were combined into one group, since spike-specific TCR depth and breadth did not differ between the two schedules. Vaccinee samples came from UK trials COV001 and COV002, including a single-blind randomized controlled phase 2/3 trial of AZD1222 (ChAdOx1 nCoV-19) in healthy adults. For TCRbeta chain sequencing, PBMC samples were collected from trial participants at day 0 and at day 28 after the second dose. Comment on this clone: What this receptor recognizes is not known. Base qualities are not recorded, but no much larger clone differs from it by a single base. The sample has other DNA sequences that encode this CDR3 too.

The CDR3 regions of human TCRbeta chains were analyzed by immunosequencing. Turning to the authors' computational methods: Repertoire TCRs were matched against a reference library of SARS-CoV-2-specific TCRs generated with the MIRA antigen-specificity platform. Breadth meant the fraction of unique TCRs that were SARS-CoV-2-associated, whereas depth meant the fraction of total T cells that were SARS-CoV-2-associated. Using the MIRA data, each spike-specific TCR was assigned both to the spike region to which the TCR was reactive and to a CD4 or CD8 class. Log10-transformed breadth and depth values were compared by one-way ANOVA with Sidak's multiple comparisons tests. TCRdb's version of the immuneACCESS table is confined to in-frame rearrangements and falls short of the full clone set. An unresolved V gene accounts for under half of the shortfall where checked; the remainder is of unknown origin. V and J calls and clone size follow that table, whereas D and trimming were derived from the DNA. A total of 90,000 to 100,000 clones appear in this sample, about nine tenths of them only once. In total, the top ten clones hold about a sixth of the sample.

What the authors observed across the whole study: Reportedly, almost half of the unique spike-specific TCRs recognized epitopes lying outside the regions that are mutated in the B.1.351 and B.1.1.7 variants. Vaccine-associated CD4 TCRs spanned the whole spike protein, with dominant responses in regions 160-218 and 743-854. Conclusions about previously exposed vaccinees were limited because only six AZD1222 recipients were SARS-CoV-2 seropositive at baseline. After two AZD1222 doses, both the breadth and the depth of spike-specific TCRs were significantly higher than at day 0 and than in MenACWY recipients. The 56-69-year group was small, and its depth increase did not reach significance, likely because of low power. Participants were mostly white British, with more females than males. The authors suggested clonal diversity may have been underestimated. Because no day 14 peak-response samples were available, repertoires were characterized only after the peak T cell response.

Recombination linked TRBV14 to TRBJ2-7; TRBD1 might be the D gene, on 6 matching bases. The sample was peripheral blood, taken 28 days after the second AZD1222 dose. The receptor was derived from an adult who received the AZD1222 COVID-19 vaccine. This receptor carries the CDR3 CASSQDWGRSYEQYF. The nucleotide sequence is TGTGCCAGCAGCCAAGATTGGGGGCGTTCCTACGAGCAGTACTTC. Where the CDR3 stops, the reference TRBV14 and TRBJ2-7 genes take over; the full variable domain is EAGVTQFPSHSVIEKGQTVTLRCDPISGHDNLYWYRRVMGKEIKFLLHFVKESKQDESGMPNNRFLAERTGGTYSTLKVQPAELEDSGVYFCASSQDWGRSYEQYFGPGTRLTVT.